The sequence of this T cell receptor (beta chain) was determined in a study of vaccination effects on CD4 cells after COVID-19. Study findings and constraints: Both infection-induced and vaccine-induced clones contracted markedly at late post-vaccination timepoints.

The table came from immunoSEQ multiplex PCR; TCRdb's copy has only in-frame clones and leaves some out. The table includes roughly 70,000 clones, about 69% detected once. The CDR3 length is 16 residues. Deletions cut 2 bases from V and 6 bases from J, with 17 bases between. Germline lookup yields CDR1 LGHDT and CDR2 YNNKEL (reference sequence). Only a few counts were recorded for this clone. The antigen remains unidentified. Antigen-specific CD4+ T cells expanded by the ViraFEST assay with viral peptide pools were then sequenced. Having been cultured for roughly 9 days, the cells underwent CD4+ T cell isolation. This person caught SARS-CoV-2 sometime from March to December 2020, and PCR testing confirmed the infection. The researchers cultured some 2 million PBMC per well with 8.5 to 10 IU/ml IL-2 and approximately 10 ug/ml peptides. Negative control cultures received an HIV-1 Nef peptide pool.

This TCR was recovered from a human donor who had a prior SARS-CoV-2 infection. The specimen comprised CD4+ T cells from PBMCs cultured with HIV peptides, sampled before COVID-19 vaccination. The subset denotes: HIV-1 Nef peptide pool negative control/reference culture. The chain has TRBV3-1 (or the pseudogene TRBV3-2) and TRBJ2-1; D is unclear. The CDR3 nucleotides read TGTGCCAGCAGCCAATTTTTGGGTGGTCGTGCCAATGAGCAGTTCTTC. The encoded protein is CASSQFLGGRANEQFF.